A single sample is the source of the 10 T cell receptor beta chains below, sequenced in a study of cytomegalovirus exposure and HLA in healthy donors. Researchers ran the PCR with 60 Vbeta and 13 Jbeta primers. Generated by immunoSEQ multiplex PCR, the TCRdb table keeps only in-frame clones and is missing some. The sample records about 210,000 clones, around 80% being singletons. The sequencing input was PBMCs. All receptors come from a boy younger than 18 in good health and CMV-seronegative.

On this clone: Within the sample, other DNA sequences also encode this same CDR3. This chain connects TRBV2 to TRBJ2-7, with D possibly TRBD1 on 6 matching bases. CDR1 and CDR2 (germline): SNHLY, FYNNEI. There are 13 residues in the CDR3. Trimming removed 3 bases from V and 4 bases from J, with 10 bases in between. CDR3 in DNA: TGTGCCAGCAGTGACTCACAGGGATACGAGCAGTACTTC. It translates to CASSDSQGYEQYF.

The chain recombines TRBV5-4 with TRBJ2-2, with TRBD2 identical over 8 bases. Germline CDR1 SGHNT, CDR2 YYREEE (reference sequence). CDR3 length: 16 residues. The V segment lost 6 bases and the J segment 1 base; nucleotides outside the gene matches: 8. Here the CDR3 DNA reads TGTGCCAGCACCGGACGGGGGGGTTTGAACACCGGGGAGCTGTTTTTT. Its protein is CASTGRGGLNTGELFF.

This sequence joins TRBV5-1 and TRBJ1-2; D is unclear. This CDR3 has 15 amino acids. Germline V lookup: CDR1 SGHRS, CDR2 YFSETQ. V shed 0 bases and J shed 2 bases, with 11 bases lying between them. In DNA form, the CDR3 reads TGCGCCAGCAGCTTGGCGGAGGGAACCAACTATGGCTACACCTTC. Translating it yields CASSLAEGTNYGYTF.

The chain has TRBV4-2 and TRBJ2-5; no definite D call. The CDR3 sequence is 15 residues long. The germline V and J ends were trimmed by 0 bases and 3 bases, with 11 bases remaining between them. The germline V gene encodes CDR1 LGHNA and CDR2 YNFKEQ. The CDR3 loop reads CASSQDVGVEETQYF. DNA of the CDR3: TGTGCCAGCAGCCAAGATGTGGGCGTAGAAGAGACCCAGTACTTC.

The chain joins TRBV11-2 to TRBJ2-7; TRBD2 matches at 11 bases. This CDR3 comprises 15 residues. Germline lookup yields CDR1 SGHAT and CDR2 FQNNGV. V gave up 5 bases and J gave up 3 bases; unmatched junction bases: 6. CDR3 nucleotide sequence: TGTGCCAGCAGCACCCTAGCGGGAGGCCTCTACGAGCAGTACTTC. Protein: CASSTLAGGLYEQYF.

The chain joins TRBV11-2 to TRBJ1-5; 10 bases align to TRBD1. The CDR3 extends over 17 amino acids. With 5 bases clipped from V and 5 bases from J, the junction kept 12 bases outside the gene matches. Looked up from germline, CDR1 is SGHAT and CDR2 is FQNNGV. The CDR3 sequence: CASSKSNQGQGYQPQHF. DNA for the CDR3: TGTGCCAGCAGCAAGTCAAACCAGGGACAGGGGTATCAGCCCCAGCATTTT.

The J gene is TRBJ1-1, the V gene TRBV7-3; 7 bases fit TRBD1. Trimming took 1 base from V and 4 from J; bases not matched to a gene: 3. This CDR3 has 14 amino acids. The germline CDR1 and CDR2 sequences are SGHTA and FQGTGA. The CDR3 DNA follows: TGTGCCAGCAGCTTAATGGGGGACAGCACTGAAGCTTTCTTT. Its protein is CASSLMGDSTEAFF.

CDR3 sequence: CASSSTQGETQYF. In DNA, the CDR3 is TGTGCCAGCAGCTCCACCCAGGGCGAGACCCAGTACTTC. The gene calls are TRBV7-2 and TRBJ2-5; perhaps TRBD1 as D (5 bases). Trimming removed 4 bases at V and 5 bases at J, with 11 bases between. Germline V CDR1 and CDR2: SGHTA, FQGNSA. The CDR3 covers 13 residues.

The chain joins TRBV5-1 to TRBJ2-7; the D gene is possibly TRBD2 (5 bases). The germline V gene encodes CDR1 SGHRS and CDR2 YFSETQ. The V and J ends lost 0 bases and 5 bases respectively, with 12 bases between them. This CDR3 has 14 amino acids. The CDR3 here is CASSLGEGVDEQYF. The CDR3 DNA reads TGCGCCAGCAGCTTGGGAGAGGGAGTCGACGAGCAGTACTTC.

This clone was picked up a small number of times. The chain combines TRBV2 with TRBJ1-4, with no clear D. Germline CDR1 and CDR2: SNHLY and FYNNEI. V lost 7 bases, J lost 8 bases, and 20 bases lay in between. There are 15 residues in the CDR3. The CDR3 DNA reads TGTGCCAGCACGGTCCAAACGGGTCCTTGGGAAAAACTGTTTTTT. Its protein product is CASTVQTGPWEKLFF.